The rows below give T cell receptor beta chains drawn from one sample of a study of beta chain features in type 1 diabetes. Produced via immunoSEQ multiplex PCR; TCRdb's table is partial and in-frame only. The sample lists 900,000 or so clones, roughly 15% seen once, with around 0.02% in the top ten. Sequenced sample: naive CD4+ T cells from blood. The receptors derive from a woman younger than 35 in good health. The CDR3 runs from the conserved cysteine through the conserved F or W. A D gene is named only where the DNA matches it firmly. Size is stated for part of the rows, as once, few or many counts, or as a class when the clone is expanded.

clone_size j_call v_call d_call cdr3_aa cdr3_nt
few TRBJ2-6 TRBV5-4 . CASSFLGGGANVLTF TGTGCCAGCAGCTTTCTTGGTGGTGGGGCCAACGTCCTGACTTTC
few TRBJ1-5 TRBV2 . CASSEGNQPQHF TGTGCCAGCAGTGAAGGCAATCAGCCCCAGCATTTT
. TRBJ2-1 TRBV5-6 TRBD2 CASSSRAGAFGEQFF TGTGCCAGCAGCAGCAGGGCGGGAGCCTTTGGGGAGCAGTTCTTC
. TRBJ2-2 TRBV2 . CASSETGYTGELFF TGTGCCAGCAGTGAAACGGGTTACACCGGGGAGCTGTTTTTT
few TRBJ2-7 TRBV28 TRBD2 CASTVGGGLVVAGQYF TGTGCCAGCACCGTTGGTGGGGGACTAGTGGTCGCGGGGCAGTACTTC
. TRBJ2-7 TRBV9 . CASSVDGGSYEQYF TGTGCCAGCAGCGTAGATGGCGGTTCCTACGAGCAGTACTTC
. TRBJ1-3 TRBV28 . CASSSGGTISSGNTIYF TGTGCCAGCAGCTCAGGCGGGACAATCAGCTCTGGAAACACCATATATTTT
. TRBJ2-7 TRBV7-9 TRBD1 CASSLARDSQYF TGTGCCAGCAGCTTAGCCCGGGACAGCCAGTACTTC
. TRBJ2-4 TRBV15 TRBD2 CATSLGGGPKNIQYF TGTGCCACCAGCTTGGGGGGGGGTCCCAAAAACATTCAGTACTTC
few TRBJ2-5 TRBV11-2 . CASSHTLGARETQYF TGTGCCAGCAGCCACACACTAGGGGCTAGGGAGACCCAGTACTTC
. TRBJ2-5 TRBV19 . CASSPETDGETQYF TGTGCCAGTAGTCCCGAGACCGACGGGGAGACCCAGTACTTC
few TRBJ1-1 TRBV4-3 . CASSQEGRNTEAFF TGCGCCAGCAGCCAAGAGGGCAGGAACACTGAAGCTTTCTTT
. TRBJ2-4 TRBV6-1 TRBD1 CASSSDRGNIQYF TGTGCCAGCAGTTCGGACAGGGGCAACATTCAGTACTTC
few TRBJ2-7 TRBV7-2 TRBD2 CASSLGTSGRGRYEQYF TGTGCCAGCAGCTTAGGGACTAGCGGGAGGGGTAGGTACGAGCAGTACTTC
. TRBJ1-3 TRBV6-5 . CASSYSTGNTIYF TGTGCCAGCAGTTACTCGACTGGAAACACCATATATTTT
. TRBJ1-1 TRBV28 . CASSRLTERNTEAFF TGTGCCAGCAGTCGGTTGACCGAACGCAACACTGAAGCTTTCTTT
few TRBJ2-1 TRBV29-1 TRBD1 CSVGINRQGSSYNEQFF TGCAGCGTTGGTATAAATAGACAGGGGAGCTCCTACAATGAGCAGTTCTTC
. TRBJ2-1 TRBV11-3 TRBD1 CASSPSRTGFYEQFF TGTGCCAGCAGCCCTAGCCGGACAGGTTTCTATGAGCAGTTCTTC
. TRBJ1-5 TRBV4-1 . CASSQGFRGNQPQHF TGCGCCAGCAGCCAGGGGTTCAGGGGTAATCAGCCCCAGCATTTT
. TRBJ2-2 TRBV9 . CASSVRSNTGELFF TGTGCCAGCAGCGTTCGCTCGAACACCGGGGAGCTGTTTTTT
. TRBJ2-5 TRBV7-2 . CASSDLGRKETQYF TGTGCCAGCAGCGACCTAGGGCGTAAGGAGACCCAGTACTTC
. TRBJ2-2 TRBV25-1 . CASRKNTGELFF TGTGCCAGCAGGAAGAACACCGGGGAGCTGTTTTTT
few TRBJ1-3 TRBV15 . CATSRGSTDLSGNTIYF TGTGCCACCAGCAGAGGATCAACAGACTTGTCTGGAAACACCATATATTTT
. TRBJ2-7 TRBV7-9 TRBD1 CASSFGAGGSSAYEQYF TGTGCCAGCAGCTTCGGCGCAGGGGGCAGTTCGGCCTACGAGCAGTACTTC
. TRBJ2-3 TRBV7-9 TRBD2 CASSQPRAGAPDTQYF TGTGCCAGCAGCCAACCGAGAGCGGGAGCTCCAGATACGCAGTATTTT
. TRBJ2-1 TRBV28 . CASSLFGVRVDEQFF TGTGCCAGCAGTTTATTCGGGGTGAGGGTCGATGAGCAGTTCTTC
. TRBJ2-1 TRBV5-1 TRBD2 CASSSQLAGGSYNEQFF TGCGCCAGCAGCTCCCAACTAGCGGGTGGCTCCTACAATGAGCAGTTCTTC
. TRBJ2-2 TRBV18 TRBD2 CASSGRLAGGPANTGELFF TGTGCCAGCTCAGGAAGACTAGCGGGAGGCCCCGCGAACACCGGGGAGCTGTTTTTT
few TRBJ1-1 TRBV19 TRBD1 CTGTDMNTEAFF TGCACCGGGACAGACATGAACACTGAAGCTTTCTTT